Sequencing of this T cell receptor beta chain was carried out in a study of blood T cell repertoires in COVID-19. Study context: Italy, Spain and the United States were the sources of the convalescent and acute COVID-19 samples. Sample material is recorded as cDNA or gDNA derived from T cells, B-cell-depleted T cells, or PBMCs.

As processed by the authors: Amplification with reference gene primers provided the estimates of nucleated cell counts. Sequencing was performed with immunoSEQ multiplex PCR; in TCRdb, only in-frame clones are kept and a portion is missing. V, J and clone size were drawn from that table, and D and trimming were deduced from the DNA. The sample shows 150,000 or so clones, roughly 83% of them seen only once. V was clipped by 2 bases and J by 7 bases; unmatched bases: 5. Germline CDR1 and CDR2: MNHNS and SASEGT. This CDR3 comprises 15 residues. Sequenced sample: peripheral blood. The V call is TRBV6-1, the J call TRBJ2-3; 11 nucleotides align to TRBD2. This clonotype was obtained from a woman aged 55-75 years with acute or convalescent COVID-19. This chain's CDR3 is CASSESASGRYTQYF. CDR3 nucleotides: TGTGCCAGCAGTGAATCGGCTAGCGGGAGGTATACGCAGTATTTT.